The 7 T cell receptor beta chains given below trace back to one sample, sequenced in a study of blood T cell repertoires in COVID-19. Some clones are missing from TCRdb's copy, which holds only in-frame ones; the method was immunoSEQ multiplex PCR. The profile covers some 300,000 clones, with approximately 90% appearing a single time and just under 6.5% taken by the ten largest. Sequenced: peripheral blood. Source of these receptors: a woman aged 45-65 years with COVID-19, enrolled during active disease.

The chain joins TRBV29-1 to TRBJ1-2; the D gene is possibly TRBD1 (5 bases). Germline-derived CDR1 and CDR2 are SQVTM and ANQGSEA. V gave up 6 bases and J gave up 5 bases, with 10 bases separating them. The CDR3 has 11 residues. CDR3 residues: CSVGTEYGYTF. The CDR3 bases are TGCAGCGTCGGGACTGAGTATGGCTACACCTTC.

This rearrangement joins TRBV4-2 to TRBJ2-3, with unresolved D. The germline V and J ends were trimmed by 1 base and 2 bases, with 13 bases remaining between them. Germline V gene sequence: CDR1 LGHNA, CDR2 YNFKEQ. This CDR3 spans 16 amino acids. In nucleotides, the CDR3 is TGTGCCAGCAGCCAAGGCTCTGCAGACAACACAGATACGCAGTATTTT. It translates to CASSQGSADNTDTQYF.

The gene calls are TRBV11-2 and TRBJ2-1; D is unresolved. Germline V gene sequence: CDR1 SGHAT, CDR2 FQNNGV. The CDR3 sequence is 13 residues long. The germline V and J ends were trimmed by 2 bases and 6 bases, with 8 bases remaining between them. Written as DNA, the CDR3 is TGTGCCAGCAGCTTACGGTCCCTCAATGAGCAGTTCTTC. This sequence encodes CASSLRSLNEQFF. The variable domain in full, completed from reference TRBV11-2 and TRBJ2-1, reads EAGVAQSPRYKIIEKRQSVAFWCNPISGHATLYWYQQILGQGPKLLIQFQNNGVVDDSQLPKDRFSAERLKGVDSTLKIQPAKLEDSAVYLCASSLRSLNEQFFGPGTRLTVL.

The V call is TRBV7-9, the J call TRBJ2-2, with a tentative D call TRBD1 (5 bases). The CDR3 extends over 18 amino acids. Trimming took 5 bases from V and 7 from J, leaving 26 bases between them. The germline V gene has CDR1 SEHNR and CDR2 FQNEAQ (reference sequence). In DNA form, the CDR3 reads TGTGCCAGCAGCCCCTATATTCAACAGGAATTGGTGAACGGGGAGCTGTTTTTT. Its translation: CASSPYIQQELVNGELFF.

This clone appeared a single time. The chain uses TRBV5-6 and TRBJ1-1; TRBD1 is a possible D gene (5 bases). CDR3 length: 13 amino acids. Looked up from germline, CDR1 is SGHDT and CDR2 is YYEEEE. The V gene lost 1 base and the J gene lost 7 bases, with 11 bases spanning the gap. CDR3 DNA sequence: TGTGCCAGCAGCTTGAGAGGGGAGGGTGAAGCTTTCTTT. It encodes CASSLRGEGEAFF. The whole variable domain, remainder taken from reference TRBV5-6 and TRBJ1-1, is DAGVTQSPTHLIKTRGQQVTLRCSPKSGHDTVSWYQQALGQGPQFIFQYYEEEERQRGNFPDRFSGHQFPNYSSELNVNALLLGDSALYLCASSLRGEGEAFFGQGTRLTVV.

The chain combines TRBV6-2 or TRBV6-3 with TRBJ2-7; TRBD2 aligns across 11 bases. The junction had 8 bases not matched to a gene; V was cut back by 5 bases and J by 5 bases. The germline CDR1 and CDR2 sequences are MNHEY and SVGEGT. The CDR3 consists of 15 residues. In nucleotides, the CDR3 is TGTGCCAGCAGTACCATAGCGGGAGGGCCAAACGAGCAGTACTTC. It translates to CASSTIAGGPNEQYF.

The chain links TRBV27 to TRBJ1-3; possible D gene TRBD1, 5 bases. Germline V gives CDR1 MNHEY, CDR2 SMNVEV (reference sequence). V lost 4 bases, J lost 0 bases, and 16 bases lay in between. The CDR3 length is 17 residues. The CDR3 reads CASSWSGGGISGNTIYF. The CDR3, as DNA: TGTGCCAGCAGTTGGTCCGGCGGGGGAATCTCTGGAAACACCATATATTTT.